The present T cell receptor (beta chain) was sequenced within a study of CXCR3-negative and CXCR3-positive naive CD8 T cells. Study-level findings and limits: Against CXCR3-negative naive cells, CXCR3-positive naive cells showed more hydrophobic TRB CDR3s.

The authors prepared UMI-labeled TRB cDNA libraries by 5' RACE. Reprocessing the 5' RACE reads, TCRdb reports a single entry for every CDR3 protein and omits DNA. The ten top clones account for approximately 4.4%, within a sample of roughly 63,000 distinct CDR3 sequences. This CDR3 region has 15 residues. Germline CDR1 reads PRHDT; CDR2 reads FYEKMQ (reference sequence). Points on this clonotype: The antigen remains undetermined.

All CD8+ T cell subsets were sorted in triplicate at 300,000 cells each. Naivety in CD8+ T cells corresponded to a CD45RO-CCR7+CD27+CD95- phenotype. This receptor was identified in a human donor in good health. Some clones in this sample may be carry-over from other donors' samples. Sequenced input: naive CXCR3+ CD8+ T cells from blood. Regarding subset: CD45RO-CCR7+CD27+CD95- naive CD8+ T cells expressing CXCR3 (TNR3+). The V call is TRBV13, the J call TRBJ2-7; the TRBD2 assignment by TCRdb is unverifiable without DNA. The CDR3 loop is CASSAFSGRLYEQYF.